This note documents a single T cell receptor beta chain sequence. Its antigen is still unknown. TCR beta CDR3 region amplification was performed from RNA transcripts. The primer set for the first-round RT-PCR of the TCR CDR3 was HTBI. TCRdb re-called the multiplex PCR reads with MiXCR, one entry per CDR3 protein. This table holds more than 650,000 distinct CDR3 sequences, 12% to 15% found once. Diagnoses rested on clinical symptoms, serum thyroxine and TRAb, thyroid ultrasound and orbital computed tomography. This sample is drawn from a study of T cells in Graves' hyperthyroidism and ophthalmopathy. Across the whole study: Upon initial diagnosis and before any treatment, peripheral blood was collected. Whole-study findings and limits: Peripheral blood also featured most of the thyroid clonotypes expanded above 0.001.

Trimming stripped 3 bases from V and 7 bases from J, with 16 bases between. The CDR3 runs 16 residues. Specimen: blood. The rearrangement links TRBV12-3 or TRBV12-4 to TRBJ1-6, with D tentatively TRBD1 (6 bases). This TCR was sampled from a woman in her late teens or twenties with Graves' hyperthyroidism. CDR3 in amino acids: CASSFSGGALNSPLHF. CDR3 bases: TGTGCCAGCAGTTTTTCTGGGGGCGCTCTAAATTCACCCCTCCACTTT.